A single sample is the source of the 17 T cell receptor beta chains below, sequenced in a study of graft-versus-host responses after intestinal transplantation. These receptors' targets are unknown. Sequencing was performed with immunoSEQ multiplex PCR; in TCRdb, only in-frame clones are kept and a portion is missing. Here the sample spans approximately 130,000 clones, 85% to 95% being singletons. The specimen was unstimulated CD4+ T cells sorted from spleen or lymph node cells, collected before intestinal transplant. These receptors were taken from a human donor who received an intestinal transplant.

The chain employs TRBV10-1 and TRBJ1-1; D gene ambiguous. The CDR3 contains 13 residues. V was cut by 3 bases and J by 6 bases, with 11 bases left in between. CDR1 and CDR2 from the germline V gene are WNHNN and SYGVQD (reference sequence). CDR3 in DNA: TGCGCCAGCAGTGAATCCCCCGGGTCTGAAGCTTTCTTT. Protein: CASSESPGSEAFF.

The V call is TRBV20-1, the J call TRBJ1-1; D is undetermined. This CDR3 has 11 amino acids. The ends were cut back, 8 bases at V and 7 bases at J, with 14 bases in the middle. Germline assignment: CDR1 DFQATT and CDR2 SNEGSKA (reference sequence). CDR3 in amino acids: CSIVRVNEAFF. The CDR3 DNA follows: TGCAGTATTGTGAGGGTTAATGAAGCTTTCTTT.

The chain combines TRBV29-1 with TRBJ2-4; unclear D gene. The V gene's germline CDR1 is SQVTM and CDR2 ANQGSEA. V gave up 4 bases and J gave up 1 base, with 8 bases separating them. There are 13 residues in the CDR3. The CDR3 DNA follows: TGCAGCGTTGTTATCTCGGCCAAAAACATTCAGTACTTC. As protein: CSVVISAKNIQYF.

This rearrangement joins TRBV7-9 to TRBJ1-1; D remains unclear. Looked up from germline, CDR1 is SEHNR and CDR2 is FQNEAQ (reference sequence). Trimming removed 1 base from V and 4 bases from J, with 10 bases in between. This CDR3 spans 14 amino acids. CDR3 DNA: TGTGCCAGCAGCTTAGTTGACTTAGCCACTGAAGCTTTCTTT. The encoded protein is CASSLVDLATEAFF.

The chain carries TRBV7-9 and TRBJ1-1; D gene uncertain. CDR1 and CDR2 from the germline V gene are SEHNR and FQNEAQ (reference sequence). Trimming left V 3 bases short and J 1 base short, with 12 bases between. The CDR3 spans 15 residues. In nucleotides, the CDR3 is TGTGCCAGCAGCTTTATTCGACCGCAGAACACTGAAGCTTTCTTT. Its protein product is CASSFIRPQNTEAFF.

The chain joins TRBV2 to TRBJ1-1; D not resolved. The CDR3 runs 11 residues. The ends were cut back, 6 bases at V and 5 bases at J, with 7 bases in the middle. Per the germline V gene, CDR1 is SNHLY and CDR2 is FYNNEI. DNA for the CDR3: TGTGCCAGCAGGGAATGGACTGAAGCTTTCTTT. Protein product: CASREWTEAFF.

Comments on this clone: Other DNA sequences within the sample encode an identical CDR3. This chain links TRBV9 with TRBJ1-1; D possibly corresponds to TRBD1 (5 bases). CDR3 length: 13 residues. V was shortened by 1 base and J by 3 bases, with 7 bases between the two germline ends. Germline V lookup: CDR1 SGDLS, CDR2 YYNGEE. For the CDR3, the DNA is TGTGCCAGCAGCGTAAGAGGGGACACTGAAGCTTTCTTT. Protein: CASSVRGDTEAFF.

The chain carries TRBV7-2 and TRBJ2-3; TRBD2 matches at 7 bases. Germline loops: CDR1 SGHTA, CDR2 FQGNSA. V shed 5 bases, J shed 2 bases, and the junction held 10 bases outside the gene matches. This CDR3 spans 16 amino acids. The CDR3 nucleotides are TGTGCCAGCAGCCCGGGACGGGGGGTCCACACAGATACGCAGTATTTT. Amino acids: CASSPGRGVHTDTQYF.

The chain uses TRBV19 and TRBJ1-5, with D uncertain. The CDR3 has 14 amino acids. The V gene lost 6 bases and the J gene lost 0 bases, with 9 bases spanning the gap. Germline CDR1 LNHDA, CDR2 SQIVND (reference sequence). The DNA for the CDR3 is TGTGCCAGTAGGCTGCTGCATAGCAATCAGCCCCAGCATTTT. Translation gives CASRLLHSNQPQHF. Drawing the rest from reference TRBV19 and TRBJ1-5, the complete variable domain is DGGITQSPKYLFRKEGQNVTLSCEQNLNHDAMYWYRQDPGQGLRLIYYSQIVNDFQKGDIAEGYSVSREKKESFPLTVTSAQKNPTAFYLCASRLLHSNQPQHFGDGTRLSIL.

The chain combines TRBV6-5 with TRBJ2-5; no definite D call. Germline CDR1 reads MNHEY; CDR2 reads SVGAGI. Trimming cost V 4 bases and J 4 bases, with 13 bases left between them. The CDR3 runs to 14 residues. The CDR3 nucleotides read TGTGCCAGCAGTTCGCCCGCTACATCAGAGACCCAGTACTTC. Its protein is CASSSPATSETQYF.

This chain connects TRBV13 to TRBJ2-1; the D gene could be TRBD1 or TRBD2 (5 bases each). The germline gives CDR1 PRHDT, CDR2 FYEKMQ (reference sequence). Trimming cost V 5 bases and J 5 bases, with 13 bases left between them. There are 14 residues in the CDR3. The DNA of the CDR3 is TGTGCCAGCAGCGACACCGGGACCGACAATGAGCAGTTCTTC. Translated, it gives CASSDTGTDNEQFF.

V is TRBV5-6 and J is TRBJ2-7, with D possibly matching TRBD2 (5 bases). The CDR3 has 15 amino acids. The V end lost 2 bases, the J end lost 2 bases, and 14 bases lay between the germline ends. Germline CDR1 is SGHDT and CDR2 is YYEEEE. DNA for the CDR3: TGTGCCAGCAGCTTTCGACCCCGAGGGCCCTACGAGCAGTACTTC. Amino acids: CASSFRPRGPYEQYF.

V gene TRBV7-2 combines with J gene TRBJ2-1; D remains ambiguous. Trimming left V 2 bases short and J 2 bases short, with 10 bases between. Germline CDR1 reads SGHTA; CDR2 reads FQGNSA. CDR3 size: 15 residues. The CDR3 reads CASSLSSVAYNEQFF. The CDR3 region has the DNA TGTGCCAGCAGCTTATCTAGTGTCGCCTACAATGAGCAGTTCTTC.

The chain employs TRBV18 and TRBJ1-1; no firm D call. Germline V gene sequence: CDR1 KGHSH, CDR2 LQKENI. The CDR3 covers 15 residues. The V and J ends lost 3 bases and 1 base respectively, with 12 bases between them. CDR3 loop: CASSPASGRNTEAFF. Here the CDR3 DNA reads TGTGCCAGCTCACCGGCGTCGGGTAGGAACACTGAAGCTTTCTTT.

The chain joins TRBV2 to TRBJ2-3; 13 nucleotides agree with TRBD2. Looked up from germline, CDR1 is SNHLY and CDR2 is FYNNEI. The CDR3 consists of 15 residues. Trimming at V came to 5 bases and at J to 6 bases, leaving 5 bases not matched to a gene. The CDR3 DNA reads TGTGCCAGCAGTACCGGACTAGCGGGGGCTGATACGCAGTATTTT. Translation: CASSTGLAGADTQYF.

This clone was detected once. The V gene is TRBV10-1, the J gene TRBJ1-1, with TRBD1 matching over 12 bases. V shed 3 bases and J 10 bases; nucleotides not matched to a gene: 9. This CDR3 contains 15 residues. CDR1 is WNHNN and CDR2 is SYGVQD in the germline V gene (reference sequence). The CDR3 loop is CASSDPGTGGSRAFF. CDR3 nucleotides: TGCGCCAGCAGTGACCCCGGGACAGGGGGCTCACGAGCTTTCTTT.

J is TRBJ2-3 and V is TRBV27, with D uncertain. Germline CDR1 is MNHEY and CDR2 is SMNVEV (reference sequence). Trimming took off 6 bases at V and 2 bases at J, with 18 bases between the two ends. The CDR3 runs 16 residues. The CDR3 region is CASSLSGPYTTDTQYF. DNA of the CDR3: TGTGCCAGCAGCCTCTCTGGGCCGTACACCACAGATACGCAGTATTTT.